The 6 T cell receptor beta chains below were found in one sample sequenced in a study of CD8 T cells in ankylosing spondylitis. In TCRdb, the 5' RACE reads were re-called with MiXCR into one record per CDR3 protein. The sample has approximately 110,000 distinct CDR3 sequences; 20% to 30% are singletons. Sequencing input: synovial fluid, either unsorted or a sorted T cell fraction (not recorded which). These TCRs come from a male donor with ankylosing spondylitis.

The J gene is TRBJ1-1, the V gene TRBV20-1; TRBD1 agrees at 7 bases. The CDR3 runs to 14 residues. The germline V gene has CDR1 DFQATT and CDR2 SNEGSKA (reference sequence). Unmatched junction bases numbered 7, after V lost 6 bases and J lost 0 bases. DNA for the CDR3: TGCAGTGCACCCGGACAGGAACTGAACACTGAAGCTTTCTTT. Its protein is CSAPGQELNTEAFF.

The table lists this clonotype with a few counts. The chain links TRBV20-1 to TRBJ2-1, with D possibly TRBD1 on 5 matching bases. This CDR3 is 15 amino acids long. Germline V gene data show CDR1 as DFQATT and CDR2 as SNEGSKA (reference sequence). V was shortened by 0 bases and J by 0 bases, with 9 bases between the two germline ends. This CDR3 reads CSAREAGRSYNEQFF. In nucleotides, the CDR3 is TGCAGTGCTAGAGAGGCAGGGCGCTCCTACAATGAGCAGTTCTTC.

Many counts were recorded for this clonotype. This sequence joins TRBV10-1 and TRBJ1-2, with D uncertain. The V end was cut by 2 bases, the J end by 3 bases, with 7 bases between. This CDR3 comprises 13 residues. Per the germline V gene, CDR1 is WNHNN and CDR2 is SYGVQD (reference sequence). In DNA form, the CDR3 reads TGCGCCAGCAGTGAGATCGTTGACTATGGCTACACCTTC. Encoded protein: CASSEIVDYGYTF.

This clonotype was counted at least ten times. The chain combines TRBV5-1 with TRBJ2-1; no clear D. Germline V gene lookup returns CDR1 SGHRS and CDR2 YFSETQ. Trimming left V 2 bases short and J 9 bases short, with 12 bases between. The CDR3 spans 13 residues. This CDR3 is CASSFGRLAEQFF. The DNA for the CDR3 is TGCGCCAGCAGCTTCGGCAGGTTGGCTGAGCAGTTCTTC.

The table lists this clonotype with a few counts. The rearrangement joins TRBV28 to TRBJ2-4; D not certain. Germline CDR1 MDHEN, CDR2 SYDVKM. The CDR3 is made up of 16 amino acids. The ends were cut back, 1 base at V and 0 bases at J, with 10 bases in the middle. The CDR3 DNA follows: TGTGCCAGCAGTTTATATACCCAGGCAGCCAAAAACATTCAGTACTTC. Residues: CASSLYTQAAKNIQYF.

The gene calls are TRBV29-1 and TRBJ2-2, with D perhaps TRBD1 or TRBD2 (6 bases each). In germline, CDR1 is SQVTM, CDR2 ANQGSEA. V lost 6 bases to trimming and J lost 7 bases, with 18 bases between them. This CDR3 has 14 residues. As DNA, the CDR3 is TGCAGCGTCGCTAGGGGGGCGTCGGGCGGGGAGCTGTTTTTT. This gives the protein CSVARGASGGELFF.